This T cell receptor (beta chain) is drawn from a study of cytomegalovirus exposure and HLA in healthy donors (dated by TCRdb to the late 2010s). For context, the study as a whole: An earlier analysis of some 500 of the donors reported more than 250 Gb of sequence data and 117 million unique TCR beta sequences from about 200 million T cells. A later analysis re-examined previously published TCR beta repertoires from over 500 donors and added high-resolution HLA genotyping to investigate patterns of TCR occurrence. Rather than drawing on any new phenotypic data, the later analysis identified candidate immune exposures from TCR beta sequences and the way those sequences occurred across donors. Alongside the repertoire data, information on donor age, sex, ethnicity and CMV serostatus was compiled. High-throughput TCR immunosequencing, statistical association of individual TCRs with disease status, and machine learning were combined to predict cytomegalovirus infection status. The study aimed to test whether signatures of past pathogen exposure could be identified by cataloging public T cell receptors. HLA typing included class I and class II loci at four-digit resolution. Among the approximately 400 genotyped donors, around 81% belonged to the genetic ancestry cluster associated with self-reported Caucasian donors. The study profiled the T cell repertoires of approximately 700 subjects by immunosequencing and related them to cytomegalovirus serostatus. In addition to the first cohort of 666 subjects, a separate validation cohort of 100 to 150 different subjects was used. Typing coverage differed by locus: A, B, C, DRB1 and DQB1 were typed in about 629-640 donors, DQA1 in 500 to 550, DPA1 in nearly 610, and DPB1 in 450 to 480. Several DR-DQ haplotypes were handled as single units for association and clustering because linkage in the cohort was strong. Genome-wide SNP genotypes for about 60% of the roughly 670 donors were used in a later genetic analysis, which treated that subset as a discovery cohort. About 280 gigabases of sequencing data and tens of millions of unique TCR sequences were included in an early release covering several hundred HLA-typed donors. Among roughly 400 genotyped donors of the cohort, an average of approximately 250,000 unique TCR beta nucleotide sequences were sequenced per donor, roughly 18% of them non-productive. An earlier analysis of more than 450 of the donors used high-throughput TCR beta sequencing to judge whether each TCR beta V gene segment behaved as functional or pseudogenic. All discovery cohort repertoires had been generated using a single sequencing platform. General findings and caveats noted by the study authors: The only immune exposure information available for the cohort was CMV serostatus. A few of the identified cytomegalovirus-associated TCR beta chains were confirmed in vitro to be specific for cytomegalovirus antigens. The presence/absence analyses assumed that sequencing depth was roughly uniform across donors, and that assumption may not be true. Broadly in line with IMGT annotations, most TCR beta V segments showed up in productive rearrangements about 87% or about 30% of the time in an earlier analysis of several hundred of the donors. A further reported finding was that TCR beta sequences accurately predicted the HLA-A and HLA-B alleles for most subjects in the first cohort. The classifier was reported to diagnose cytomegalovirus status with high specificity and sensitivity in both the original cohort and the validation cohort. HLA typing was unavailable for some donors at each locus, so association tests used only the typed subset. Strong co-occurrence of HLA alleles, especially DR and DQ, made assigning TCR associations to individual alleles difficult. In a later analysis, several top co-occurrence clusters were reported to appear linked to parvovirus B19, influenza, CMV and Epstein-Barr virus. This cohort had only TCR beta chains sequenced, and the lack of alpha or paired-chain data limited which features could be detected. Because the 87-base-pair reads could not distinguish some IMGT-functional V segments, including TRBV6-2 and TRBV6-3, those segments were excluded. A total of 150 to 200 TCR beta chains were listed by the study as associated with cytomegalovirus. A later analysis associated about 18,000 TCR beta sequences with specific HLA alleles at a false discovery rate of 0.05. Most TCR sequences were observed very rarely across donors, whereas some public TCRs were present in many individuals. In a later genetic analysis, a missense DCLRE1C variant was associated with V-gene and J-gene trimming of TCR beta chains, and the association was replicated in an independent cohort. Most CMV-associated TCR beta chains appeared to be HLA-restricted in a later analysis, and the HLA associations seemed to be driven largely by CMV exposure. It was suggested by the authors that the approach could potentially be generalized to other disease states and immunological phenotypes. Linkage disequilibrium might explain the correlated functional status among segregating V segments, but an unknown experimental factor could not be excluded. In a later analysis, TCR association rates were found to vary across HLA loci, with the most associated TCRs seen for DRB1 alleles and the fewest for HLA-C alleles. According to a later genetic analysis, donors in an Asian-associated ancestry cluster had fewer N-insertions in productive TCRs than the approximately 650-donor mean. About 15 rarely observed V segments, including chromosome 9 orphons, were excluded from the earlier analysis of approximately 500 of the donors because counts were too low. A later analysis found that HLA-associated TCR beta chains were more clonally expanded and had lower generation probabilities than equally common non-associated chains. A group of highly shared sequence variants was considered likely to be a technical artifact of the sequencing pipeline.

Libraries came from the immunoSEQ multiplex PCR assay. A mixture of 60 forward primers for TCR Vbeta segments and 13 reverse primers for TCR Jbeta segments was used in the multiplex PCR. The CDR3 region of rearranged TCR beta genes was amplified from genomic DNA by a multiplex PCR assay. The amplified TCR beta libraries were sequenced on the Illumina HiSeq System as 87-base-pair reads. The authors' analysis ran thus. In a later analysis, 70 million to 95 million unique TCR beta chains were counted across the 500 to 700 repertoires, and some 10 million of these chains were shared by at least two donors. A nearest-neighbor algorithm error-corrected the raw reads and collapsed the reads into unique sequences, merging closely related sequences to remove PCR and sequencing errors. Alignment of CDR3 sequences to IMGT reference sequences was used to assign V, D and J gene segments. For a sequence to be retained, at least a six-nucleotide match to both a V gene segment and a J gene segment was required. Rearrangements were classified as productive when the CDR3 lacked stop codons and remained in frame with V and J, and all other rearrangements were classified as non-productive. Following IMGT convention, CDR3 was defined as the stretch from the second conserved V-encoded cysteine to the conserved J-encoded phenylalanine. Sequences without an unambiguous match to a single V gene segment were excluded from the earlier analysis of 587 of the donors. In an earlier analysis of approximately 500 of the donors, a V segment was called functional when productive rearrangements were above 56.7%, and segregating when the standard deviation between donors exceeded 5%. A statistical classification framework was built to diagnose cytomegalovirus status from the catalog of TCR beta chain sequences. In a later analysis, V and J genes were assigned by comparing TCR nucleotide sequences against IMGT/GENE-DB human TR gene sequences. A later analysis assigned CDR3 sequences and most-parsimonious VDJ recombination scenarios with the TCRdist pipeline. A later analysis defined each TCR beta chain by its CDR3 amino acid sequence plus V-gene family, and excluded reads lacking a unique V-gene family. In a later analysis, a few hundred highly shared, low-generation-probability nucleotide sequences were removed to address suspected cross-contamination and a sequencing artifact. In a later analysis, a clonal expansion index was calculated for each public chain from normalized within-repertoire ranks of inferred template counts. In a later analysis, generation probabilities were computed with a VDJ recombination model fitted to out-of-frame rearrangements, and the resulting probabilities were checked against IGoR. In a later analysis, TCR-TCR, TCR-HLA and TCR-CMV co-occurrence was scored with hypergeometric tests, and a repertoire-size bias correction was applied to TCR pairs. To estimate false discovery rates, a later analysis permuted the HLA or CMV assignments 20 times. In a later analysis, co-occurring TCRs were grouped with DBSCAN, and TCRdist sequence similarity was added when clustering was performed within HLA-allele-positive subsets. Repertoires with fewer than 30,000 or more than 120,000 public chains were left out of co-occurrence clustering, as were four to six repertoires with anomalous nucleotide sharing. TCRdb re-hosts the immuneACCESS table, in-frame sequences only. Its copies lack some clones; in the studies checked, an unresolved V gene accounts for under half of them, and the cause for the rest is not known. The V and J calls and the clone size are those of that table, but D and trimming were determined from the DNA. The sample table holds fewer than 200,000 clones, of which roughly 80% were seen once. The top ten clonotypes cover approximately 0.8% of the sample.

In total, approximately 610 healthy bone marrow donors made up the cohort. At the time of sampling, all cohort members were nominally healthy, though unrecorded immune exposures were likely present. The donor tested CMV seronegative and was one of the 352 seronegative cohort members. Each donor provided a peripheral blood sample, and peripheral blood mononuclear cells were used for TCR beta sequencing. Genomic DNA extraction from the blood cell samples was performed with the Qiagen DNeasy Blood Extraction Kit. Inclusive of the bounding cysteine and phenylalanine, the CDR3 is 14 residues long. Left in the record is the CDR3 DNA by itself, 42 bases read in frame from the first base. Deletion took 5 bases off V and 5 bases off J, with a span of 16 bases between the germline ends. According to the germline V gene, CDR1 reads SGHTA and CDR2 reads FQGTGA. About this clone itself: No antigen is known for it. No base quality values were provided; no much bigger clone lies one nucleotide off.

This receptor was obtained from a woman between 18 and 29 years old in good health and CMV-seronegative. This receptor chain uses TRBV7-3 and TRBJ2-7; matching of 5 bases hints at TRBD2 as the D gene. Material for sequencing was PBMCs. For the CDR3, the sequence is CASSLGGPTNEQYF. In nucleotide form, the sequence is TGTGCCAGCAGCCTGGGCGGGCCTACTAACGAGCAGTACTTC.